This T cell receptor beta chain was recovered during a study of cytomegalovirus exposure and HLA in healthy donors. General study results and limits: Data from an earlier analysis indicated that most TCR beta V segments were productive either about 90% or about 30% of the time. The presence/absence work took it that sequencing depth was about the same across donors.

A single count supports this clone. Its antigen is not known. Germline lookup yields CDR1 MDHEN and CDR2 SYDVKM. The J segment lost 2 bases and the V segment lost 4 bases, leaving 6 bases of the junction unmatched. CDR3 size: 16 residues. The PCR ran on 60 Vbeta and 13 Jbeta primers. Clones were sequenced by immunoSEQ multiplex PCR, and TCRdb holds only the in-frame ones, with some missing. The sample yields 120,000 or so clones, 55% to 75% seen once. V gene TRBV28 combines with J gene TRBJ1-5; 9 positions match TRBD1. Material: PBMCs. The TCR comes from a man in his thirties or forties in good health and CMV-seropositive. CDR3 sequence reads: CASSWRRQGGNQPQHF. CDR3 nucleotide sequence: TGTGCCAGCAGTTGGAGAAGACAGGGGGGCAATCAGCCCCAGCATTTT.